The clone carrying this T cell receptor beta chain is termed medium-sized. CDR3 length: 15 residues. V gave up 1 base and J gave up 8 bases; unmatched junction bases: 10. The germline CDR1 and CDR2 sequences are ENHRY and SYGVKD. The sample comes from a study of graft-versus-host responses after intestinal transplantation. Around 200,000 CFSE-labeled responder cells were plated with around 200,000 irradiated, violet-dye-labeled stimulator cells. Here immunoSEQ multiplex PCR was the method, and the copy in TCRdb shows in-frame clones only, minus some. Here the sample spans about 14,000 clones, 35% to 40% being singletons.

Sample: alloreactive CD4+ T cells from a mixed lymphocyte reaction culture, taken before intestinal transplant. Subset denoted: CFSE-low proliferating T cells sorted from approximately 6-day pre-transplant mixed lymphocyte reaction (GvH or HvG direction). The TCR originated in a human patient who received an intestinal transplant. This chain uses TRBV10-3 with TRBJ1-2, with 7 bases aligning to TRBD1. As DNA, the CDR3 is TGTGCCATCAGTGAGTTGGGGACAGCCGGTGAAGGCTACACCTTC. This gives the protein CAISELGTAGEGYTF.